The entry below describes one TCR beta chain. No antigen is known for it. The sample comes from a study of monozygotic twins with inflammatory bowel disease. General study points: Variability in patient repertoires may have come partly from differing immunosuppressive treatments.

Someone took an approximately 2.4 ml blood sample from each of the donors. TCRdb re-called the 5' RACE reads, yielding one record per CDR3 amino acid sequence without DNA. Its table lists 300,000 to 350,000 distinct CDR3 sequences. The CDR3 has 18 amino acids. Germline V gives CDR1 SGHAT, CDR2 FQDESV (reference sequence). The TCR was taken from a human donor with ulcerative colitis or Crohn's disease, or a healthy co-twin of an affected twin (not recorded which). What was sequenced was blood. The genes are TRBV11-1 and TRBJ2-3; TCRdb picks TRBD2, but there is no DNA to check that call. This CDR3 reads CASSLAGIGVPSTDTQYF.